This is a list of T cell receptor beta chains from one sample in a study of T cells in Graves' hyperthyroidism and ophthalmopathy. TCRdb re-analysed the multiplex PCR reads in MiXCR, keeping a single row per CDR3 protein. This table has 110,000 to 150,000 distinct CDR3 sequences, around 20% appearing once. Material: blood. The receptors come from a woman between 45 and 65 years old with Graves' hyperthyroidism that later progressed to Graves' ophthalmopathy. Each CDR3 is given without its conserved first and last residue. Clone size, where shown, is once, few, many, or a class for clones that have expanded.

CDR3aa: SARDRGRSNYGYT
v_gene: TRBV20-1
abundance: many

CDR3aa: SARPRSSYNEQF
v_gene: TRBV20-1
abundance: many

CDR3aa: ASSPPGRSYNEQF
v_gene: TRBV18
abundance: many

CDR3aa: ASSLVGGGSSKF
v_gene: TRBV12-3/TRBV12-4
abundance: few

CDR3aa: ASKLAGPSYNEQF
v_gene: TRBV5-1
abundance: few

CDR3aa: ASSFGVDYSYEQY
v_gene: TRBV5-1
abundance: many

CDR3aa: ASRVTGIPDTQY
v_gene: TRBV12-3/TRBV12-4
abundance: NA

CDR3aa: ASSYAARTPSAKNIQY
v_gene: TRBV6-5
abundance: many

CDR3aa: ASSRRAMDSPLH
v_gene: TRBV27
abundance: few

CDR3aa: ATSKEDGYEQY
v_gene: TRBV15
abundance: NA

CDR3aa: ASSLGGRGGQETQY
v_gene: TRBV5-1
abundance: NA

CDR3aa: ASSLRVGRVYEQY
v_gene: TRBV12-3/TRBV12-4
abundance: many

CDR3aa: ATSRVPSHEQF
v_gene: TRBV15
abundance: NA

CDR3aa: SASDFLSSYNEQF
v_gene: TRBV20-1
abundance: few

CDR3aa: SAIPTDRVTDTQY
v_gene: TRBV20-1
abundance: many

CDR3aa: ASSLPGQGAVDTQY
v_gene: TRBV7-9
abundance: NA

CDR3aa: ASSPSGQSNSPLH
v_gene: TRBV7-2
abundance: many

CDR3aa: ASSPSPRSSYNSPLH
v_gene: TRBV3-1
abundance: NA

CDR3aa: ASSEGWAVFSTDTQY
v_gene: TRBV6-1
abundance: NA

CDR3aa: ASRVLVQGAGNQPQH
v_gene: TRBV2
abundance: many

CDR3aa: ASSEYGTSGGVEVPHNEQF
v_gene: TRBV11-2
abundance: NA

CDR3aa: SARDSRDPLHNEQF
v_gene: TRBV20-1
abundance: many

CDR3aa: ASSQILGGENYGYT
v_gene: TRBV28
abundance: few

CDR3aa: SAEWEGLDEQY
v_gene: TRBV20-1
abundance: many

CDR3aa: ASSLQSRTSHTEAF
v_gene: TRBV28
abundance: NA

CDR3aa: AWRKAGATYTDTQY
v_gene: TRBV30
abundance: many

CDR3aa: ASSTRLAVTDTQY
v_gene: TRBV7-2
abundance: many

CDR3aa: SARDSGQGAVMSNQPQH
v_gene: TRBV20-1
abundance: many

CDR3aa: ASSDPLAGGPDEQY
v_gene: TRBV11-2
abundance: NA

CDR3aa: ASSSDREFAEAF
v_gene: TRBV12-3/TRBV12-4
abundance: NA

CDR3aa: ASSQTGNEQF
v_gene: TRBV6-1
abundance: few

CDR3aa: AWSKVTNYGYT
v_gene: TRBV30
abundance: NA

CDR3aa: ASSPMWGATDTQY
v_gene: TRBV2
abundance: NA

CDR3aa: SARKAGVTYGYT
v_gene: TRBV20-1
abundance: few

CDR3aa: AISPGVTGTYSNQPQH
v_gene: TRBV10-3
abundance: many

CDR3aa: SASELSPLYNEQF
v_gene: TRBV20-1
abundance: NA

CDR3aa: ASSPTDRDSAEAF
v_gene: TRBV27
abundance: NA

CDR3aa: SVAGLAGNPSTDTQY
v_gene: TRBV29-1
abundance: few

CDR3aa: ASSPYKVNSYNEQF
v_gene: TRBV27
abundance: many

CDR3aa: ASRLQGAGLNEQF
v_gene: TRBV6-2/TRBV6-3
abundance: many

CDR3aa: ASIHSGKSYNEQF
v_gene: TRBV7-8
abundance: NA

CDR3aa: ASSREAGETQY
v_gene: TRBV6-4
abundance: many

CDR3aa: SASLGDETQY
v_gene: TRBV20-1
abundance: many

CDR3aa: ASRQQGARTYEQY
v_gene: TRBV27
abundance: NA